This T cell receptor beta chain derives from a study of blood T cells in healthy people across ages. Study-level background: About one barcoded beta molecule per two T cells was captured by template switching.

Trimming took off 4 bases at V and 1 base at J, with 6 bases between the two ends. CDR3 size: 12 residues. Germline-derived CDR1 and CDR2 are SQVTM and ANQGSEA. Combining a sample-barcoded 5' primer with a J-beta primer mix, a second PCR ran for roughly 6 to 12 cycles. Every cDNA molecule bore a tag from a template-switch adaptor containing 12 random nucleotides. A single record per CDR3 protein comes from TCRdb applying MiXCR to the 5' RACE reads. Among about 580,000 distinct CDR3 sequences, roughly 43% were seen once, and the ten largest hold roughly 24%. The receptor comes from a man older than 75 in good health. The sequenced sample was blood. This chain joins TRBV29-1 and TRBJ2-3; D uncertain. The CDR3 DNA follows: TGCAGCGTTGGCCTAGGCACAGATACGCAGTATTTT. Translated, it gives CSVGLGTDTQYF.